The 2 T cell receptor beta chains below were found in one sample sequenced in a study of PD-L1 blockade in urothelial cancer. As for time point: pretreatment peripheral blood. Some clones are missing from TCRdb's copy, which holds only in-frame ones; the method was immunoSEQ multiplex PCR. The profile covers 85,000 to 90,000 clones, with more than 75% appearing a single time and approximately 15% taken by the ten largest. The sample here was PBMCs, taken around atezolizumab (anti-PD-L1) treatment. These receptors were obtained from a man aged 55 to 69 with urothelial cancer.

The J gene is TRBJ1-4, the V gene TRBV2, with D perhaps matching TRBD1 (6 bases). Germline CDR1 reads SNHLY; CDR2 reads FYNNEI. V was clipped by 4 bases and J by 0 bases, with 6 bases between them. This CDR3 comprises 14 residues. This CDR3 reads CASSGQATNEKLFF. CDR3 DNA sequence: TGTGCCAGCAGTGGACAGGCAACTAATGAAAAACTGTTTTTT.

V usage is TRBV28 and J usage is TRBJ2-1; 8 positions agree with TRBD2. CDR3 length: 14 amino acids. The junction had 7 bases not matched to a gene; V was cut back by 3 bases and J by 9 bases. Per the germline V gene, CDR1 is MDHEN and CDR2 is SYDVKM. The CDR3 loop reads CASSFALAGIEQFF. The CDR3 DNA reads as TGTGCCAGCAGTTTCGCGCTAGCGGGCATTGAGCAGTTCTTC.